This record looks at one TCR beta chain sequence and its context. Study processing details: Scientists estimated how many nucleated cells there were by amplifying reference gene primers. Using immunoSEQ multiplex PCR, the repertoire was profiled, and TCRdb retains in-frame clones only, with some absent. The D gene and trimming were derived from the DNA, and the V and J assignments and clone size from that table. In the table there are approximately 500,000 clones, 70% to 90% of which are singletons. The data were obtained in a study of blood T cell repertoires in COVID-19. Germline V gives CDR1 MNHEY, CDR2 SVGEGT. The J segment lost 3 bases and the V segment lost 5 bases, leaving 4 bases of the junction unmatched. The CDR3 is made up of 14 amino acids.

V and J are TRBV6-2 or TRBV6-3 and TRBJ2-3, with 8 bases identical to TRBD1. Input material: peripheral blood. The TCR originated in a human donor in a cohort sampled during active COVID-19. The CDR3 coding sequence is TGTGCCAGCAGTGGGCAGGGGGCAACAGATACGCAGTATTTT. It is translated as CASSGQGATDTQYF.